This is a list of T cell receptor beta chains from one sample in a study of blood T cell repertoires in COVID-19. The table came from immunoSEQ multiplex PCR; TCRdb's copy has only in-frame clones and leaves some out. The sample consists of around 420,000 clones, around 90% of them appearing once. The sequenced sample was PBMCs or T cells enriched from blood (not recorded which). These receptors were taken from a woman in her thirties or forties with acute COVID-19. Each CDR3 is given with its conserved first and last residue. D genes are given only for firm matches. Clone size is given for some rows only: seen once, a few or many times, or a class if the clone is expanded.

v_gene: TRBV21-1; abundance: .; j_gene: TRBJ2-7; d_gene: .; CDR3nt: TGTGCCAGCAGCCCCCCAGGGCAATTGTACGAGCAGTACTTC; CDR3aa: CASSPPGQLYEQYF
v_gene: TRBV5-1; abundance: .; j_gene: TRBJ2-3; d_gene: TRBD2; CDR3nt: TGCGCCAGCAGCTGGGGGTTAGGGACTAGCGTAGTATCTAGCACAGATACGCAGTATTTT; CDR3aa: CASSWGLGTSVVSSTDTQYF
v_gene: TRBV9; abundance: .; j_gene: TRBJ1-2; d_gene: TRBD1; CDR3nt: TGTGCCAGCAGCGGACAGGGAATTAACTATGGCTACACCTTC; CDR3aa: CASSGQGINYGYTF
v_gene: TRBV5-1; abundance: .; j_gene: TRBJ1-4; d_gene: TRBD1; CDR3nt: TGCGCCAGCAGCCGGACAGGGCCAAAGGATGAAAAACTGTTTTTT; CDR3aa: CASSRTGPKDEKLFF
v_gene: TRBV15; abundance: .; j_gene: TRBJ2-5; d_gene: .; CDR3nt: TGTGCCACCAGCCCTTCCGGCGGAGTGCAAGAGACCCAGTACTTC; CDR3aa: CATSPSGGVQETQYF
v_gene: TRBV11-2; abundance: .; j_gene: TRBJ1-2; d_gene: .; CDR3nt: TGTGCCAGCAGCTTAGTGGCGGGGCCTTGGGGAGGCTACACCTTC; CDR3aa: CASSLVAGPWGGYTF
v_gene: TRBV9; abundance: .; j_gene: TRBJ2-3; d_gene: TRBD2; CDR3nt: TGTGCCAGCAGCGTAGGGGGTAGCGGGTACACAGATACGCAGTATTTT; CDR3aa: CASSVGGSGYTDTQYF
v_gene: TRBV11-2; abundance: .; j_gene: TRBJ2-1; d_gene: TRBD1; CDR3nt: TGTGCCAGCAGCCTAACCGCTAGGACAGGGTGGGGGTTCTTC; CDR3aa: CASSLTARTGWGFF
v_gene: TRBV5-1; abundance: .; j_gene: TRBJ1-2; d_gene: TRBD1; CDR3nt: TGCGCCAGCAGCATAACAGGGGGTCACTATGGCTACACCTTC; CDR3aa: CASSITGGHYGYTF
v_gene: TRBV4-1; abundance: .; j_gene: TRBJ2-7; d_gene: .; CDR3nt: TGCGCCAGCAGCCAAGAACGAACTAGTGGATCCTACGAGCAGTACTTC; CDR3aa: CASSQERTSGSYEQYF
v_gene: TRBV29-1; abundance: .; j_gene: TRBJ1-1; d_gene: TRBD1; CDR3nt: TGCAGCGTAAAACAGGGGAGCGGGACTGAAGCTTTCTTT; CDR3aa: CSVKQGSGTEAFF
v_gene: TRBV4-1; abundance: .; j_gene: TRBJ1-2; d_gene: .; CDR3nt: TGCGCCAGCAGCCCGACTGCTAACTATGGCTACACCTTC; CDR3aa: CASSPTANYGYTF
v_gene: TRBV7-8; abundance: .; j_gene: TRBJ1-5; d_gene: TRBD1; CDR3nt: TGTGCCAGCAGCAATGACAGGGGGCATCAGCCCCAGCATTTT; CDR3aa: CASSNDRGHQPQHF
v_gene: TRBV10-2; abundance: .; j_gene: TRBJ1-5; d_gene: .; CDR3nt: TGCGCCAGCAGTGAGTCCCGTCAGGGTGATCAGCCCCAGCATTTT; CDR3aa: CASSESRQGDQPQHF
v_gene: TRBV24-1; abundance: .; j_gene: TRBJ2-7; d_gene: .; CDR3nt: TGTGCCACCAGTGATAGACATGGGTACGAGCAGTACTTC; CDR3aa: CATSDRHGYEQYF
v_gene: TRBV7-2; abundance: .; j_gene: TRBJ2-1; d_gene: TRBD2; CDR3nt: TGTGCCAGCAGCTTAACGGGGACTAGACGGGCCGGGTCCTACAATGAGCAGTTCTTC; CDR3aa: CASSLTGTRRAGSYNEQFF
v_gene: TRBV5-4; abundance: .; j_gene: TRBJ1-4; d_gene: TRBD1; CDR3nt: TGTGCCAGCAGCTCAGCACCGAAGACAGGGGCCGACCCAACTAATGAAAAACTGTTTTTT; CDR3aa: CASSSAPKTGADPTNEKLFF
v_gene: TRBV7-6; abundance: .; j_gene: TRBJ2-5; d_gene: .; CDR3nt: TGTGCCAGCAGCTTAATGGGGGCTAGGAAGGAGACCCAGTACTTC; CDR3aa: CASSLMGARKETQYF
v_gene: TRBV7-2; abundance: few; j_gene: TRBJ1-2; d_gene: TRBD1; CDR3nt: TGTGCCAGCAGCACGGGACAGGGGGCTAATTATGGCTACACCTTC; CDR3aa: CASSTGQGANYGYTF
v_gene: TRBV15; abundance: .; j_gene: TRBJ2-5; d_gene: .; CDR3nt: TGTGCCACCAGCCTCCTTGACAGGGAGACCCAGTACTTC; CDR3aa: CATSLLDRETQYF
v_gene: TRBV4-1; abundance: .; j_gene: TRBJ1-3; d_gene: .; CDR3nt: TGCGCCAGCAGCCAAAGCCCCCTAGACACCATATATTTT; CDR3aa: CASSQSPLDTIYF
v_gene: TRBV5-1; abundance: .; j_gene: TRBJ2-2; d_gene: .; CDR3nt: TGCGCCAGCAGCCCAACTCTTTCGTCCGGGGAGCTGTTTTTT; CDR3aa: CASSPTLSSGELFF
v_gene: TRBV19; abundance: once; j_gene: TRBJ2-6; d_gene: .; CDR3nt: TGTGCCAGTACCATCGGAGGGTGGGGGGCCAACGTCCTGACTTTC; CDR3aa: CASTIGGWGANVLTF
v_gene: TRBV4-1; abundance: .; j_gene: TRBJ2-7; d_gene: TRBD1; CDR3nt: TGCGCCAGCAGCCAGGGACAGGGTGTAGCTTACGAGCAGTACTTC; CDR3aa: CASSQGQGVAYEQYF
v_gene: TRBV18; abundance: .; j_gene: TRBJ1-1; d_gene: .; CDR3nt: TGTGCCAGCTCACCCCAGGGGCCGCCTGAAGCTTTCTTT; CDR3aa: CASSPQGPPEAFF
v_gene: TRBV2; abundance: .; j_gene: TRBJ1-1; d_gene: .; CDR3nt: TGTGCCAGCAGGGACAGTACCCTTGGGGACACTGAAGCTTTCTTT; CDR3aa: CASRDSTLGDTEAFF
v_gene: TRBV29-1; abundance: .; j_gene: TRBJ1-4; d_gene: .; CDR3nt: TGCAGCGTTGCGGAAGGAGCTGAAAAACTGTTTTTT; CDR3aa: CSVAEGAEKLFF
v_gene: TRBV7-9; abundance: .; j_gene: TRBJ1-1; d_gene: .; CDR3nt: TGTGCCAGCAGCTTAGGGACTAACACTGAAGCTTTCTTT; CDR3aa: CASSLGTNTEAFF
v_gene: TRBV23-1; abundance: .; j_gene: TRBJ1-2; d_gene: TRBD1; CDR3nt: TGCGCCAGCACGACTAGACAGGGGCGAAACGGCTACACCTTC; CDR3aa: CASTTRQGRNGYTF
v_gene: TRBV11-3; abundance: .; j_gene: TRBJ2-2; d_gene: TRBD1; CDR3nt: TGTGCCAGCAGCCGGAGGGACAGGGAGTGGGGGGAGCTGTTTTTT; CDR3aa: CASSRRDREWGELFF
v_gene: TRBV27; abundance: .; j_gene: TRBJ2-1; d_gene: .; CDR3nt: TGTGCCAGCATTATCCGACAGCGACACTTGAGCTCCTACAATGAGCAGTTCTTC; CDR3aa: CASIIRQRHLSSYNEQFF
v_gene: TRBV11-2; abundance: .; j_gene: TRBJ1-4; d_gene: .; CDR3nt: TGTGCCAGCAGACTTCTTTCGGAGGGGCGCGGTGAAAAACTGTTTTTT; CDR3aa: CASRLLSEGRGEKLFF
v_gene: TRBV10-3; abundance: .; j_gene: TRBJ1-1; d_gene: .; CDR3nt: TGTGCCATCAGTGAGAATCGGGGGGCGGATGAAGCTTTCTTT; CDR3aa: CAISENRGADEAFF
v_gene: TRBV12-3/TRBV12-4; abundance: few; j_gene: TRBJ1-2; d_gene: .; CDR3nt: TGTGCCAGCAGTTTTCCAGCTAACTATGGCTACACCTTC; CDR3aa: CASSFPANYGYTF
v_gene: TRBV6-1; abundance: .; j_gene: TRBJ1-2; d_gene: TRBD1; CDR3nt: TGTGCCAGCAGTGAGGACAGGGGCCCTGGCTACACCTTC; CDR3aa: CASSEDRGPGYTF
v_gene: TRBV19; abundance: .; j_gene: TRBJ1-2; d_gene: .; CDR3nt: TGTGCCAGTATGTGGGGAGGAGATGGCTACACCTTC; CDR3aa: CASMWGGDGYTF
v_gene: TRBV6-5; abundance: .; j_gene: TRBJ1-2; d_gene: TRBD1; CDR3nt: TGTGCCAGCAGGACAGGGTTACTCTTCCCCTCCGGCTACACCTTC; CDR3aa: CASRTGLLFPSGYTF
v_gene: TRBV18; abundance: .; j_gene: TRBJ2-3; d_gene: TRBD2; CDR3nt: TGTGCCAGCTCACCAGCGGGGGGCCTAACAGATACGCAGTATTTT; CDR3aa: CASSPAGGLTDTQYF